The TCR beta chain described here comes from a study of beta chain features in type 1 diabetes. All of the isolated RNA was reverse transcribed, so expressed TCRB transcripts were sequenced. Sequenced by immunoSEQ multiplex PCR; TCRdb stores in-frame clones only, minus some. This table holds some 350,000 clones, about 10% found once. On this clone: As yet, its antigen is unknown.

Notes on the study in general: Shorter TCRB CDR3s, moderately but significantly so, marked every one of the four CD4+ subsets in Type 1 diabetes patients. PCR might favor shorter templates, but any such skew would affect patients and controls equally.

The source material was central memory CD4+ T cells from blood. The clonotype originates from a man aged 30-40 years with type 1 diabetes.

CDR3 loop: CASSLMSQGSYEQYF. CDR3 DNA: TGTGCCAGCAGCTTAATGAGCCAGGGCTCCTACGAGCAGTACTTC. The chain uses TRBV7-9 and TRBJ2-7, with D perhaps matching TRBD1 (5 bases). The CDR3 has 15 amino acids. Trimming left V 2 bases short and J 0 bases short, with 11 bases between. Germline CDR1 SEHNR, CDR2 FQNEAQ (reference sequence).